This is a list of T cell receptor beta chains from one sample in a study of control samples from healthy donors and cancer patients. Clones were sequenced by immunoSEQ multiplex PCR, and TCRdb holds only the in-frame ones, with some missing. The repertoire shows about 190,000 clones; the top ten hold around 2%. The sequenced sample was blood. The receptors derive from a woman aged 30 to 39 in good health. The CDR3 runs from the conserved cysteine through the conserved F or W. A D gene is named only where the DNA matches it firmly.

j_call d_call v_call cdr3_length cdr3_nt cdr3_aa
TRBJ1-1 . TRBV6-5 13 TGTGCCAGCAGTTACGGGAGGGGCCCTGAAGCTTTCTTT CASSYGRGPEAFF
TRBJ2-2 . TRBV7-9 13 TGTGCCAGCAGCTTAGTCTCCACCGGGGAGCTGTTTTTT CASSLVSTGELFF
TRBJ2-3 . TRBV5-1 13 TGCGCCAGCAGCTCCCTTTCCTTCGATACGCAGTATTTT CASSSLSFDTQYF
TRBJ1-4 TRBD1 TRBV9 16 TGTGCCAGCAGCGCGGGACAGGGGGCTCTCAATGAAAAACTGTTTTTT CASSAGQGALNEKLFF
TRBJ1-5 . TRBV19 13 TGTGCCAGTAAAGGACAGCACAATCAGCCCCAGCATTTT CASKGQHNQPQHF
TRBJ1-1 . TRBV5-6 14 TGTGCCAGCACCCCAGAAAGGGGACTTCTAAAAGCTTTCTTT CASTPERGLLKAFF
TRBJ1-2 . TRBV27 14 TGTGCCAGCAGCCCCCCCGGACGGCTCTATGGCTACACCTTC CASSPPGRLYGYTF
TRBJ1-1 TRBD1 TRBV7-3 13 TGTGCCAGCAGCGTCAACCAGGGGGCTGGAGCTTTCTTT CASSVNQGAGAFF
TRBJ2-7 . TRBV3-1/TRBV3-2 14 TGTGCCAGCAGCCAAGGTCTCATTGCCTACGAGCAGTACTTC CASSQGLIAYEQYF
TRBJ1-2 TRBD1 TRBV10-1 14 TGCGCCAGCAGCGCTGACAGGGGGGTAGATGGCTACACCTTC CASSADRGVDGYTF
TRBJ1-2 TRBD1 TRBV28 15 TGTGCCAGCAGTATTGGACAGGGGGGAAACTATGGCTACACCTTC CASSIGQGGNYGYTF
TRBJ1-1 TRBD1 TRBV19 13 TGTGCCAGTACAGGACAGGGTGGCACTGAAGCTTTCTTT CASTGQGGTEAFF
TRBJ1-5 . TRBV18 14 TGTGCCAGCTCACCCGTCTATAGCAATCAGCCCCAGCATTTT CASSPVYSNQPQHF
TRBJ1-1 . TRBV10-1 11 TGCGTCAGCAGTTCTTACACTGAAGCTTTCTTT CVSSSYTEAFF
TRBJ1-2 TRBD1 TRBV23-1 14 TGCGCCAGCAGTCACATTCAGGGGGCCGAGGGCTACACCTTC CASSHIQGAEGYTF
TRBJ2-7 . TRBV15 13 TGTGCCACCAGCAAGGGGAGACCCTACGAGCAGTACTTC CATSKGRPYEQYF
TRBJ1-5 TRBD1 TRBV5-4 15 TGTGCCAGCACCCCTCGGGACAGGGAAGCGTGGCCCCAGCATTTT CASTPRDREAWPQHF
TRBJ1-1 . TRBV6-5 15 TGTGCCAGCAGTTACTCGAGACGGAAGAACACTGAAGCTTTCTTT CASSYSRRKNTEAFF
TRBJ2-7 . TRBV28 15 TGTGCCAGCACCCCTCGTAAAGGGGACCCCTACGAGCAGTACTTC CASTPRKGDPYEQYF
TRBJ1-2 . TRBV4-2 14 TGTGCCAGCAGCCGGGAGGGATCTAACTATGGCTACACCTTC CASSREGSNYGYTF
TRBJ2-1 TRBD2 TRBV5-1 15 TGCGCCAGCAGCTTGGTTATGCGGGGGGACAATGAGCAGTTCTTC CASSLVMRGDNEQFF
TRBJ1-4 TRBD1 TRBV4-1 14 TGCGCCAGCAGCCAAAACAGGGGGTCTGAAAAACTGTTTTTT CASSQNRGSEKLFF
TRBJ1-1 TRBD1 TRBV10-3 15 TGTGCCATCAGGGCTTCGGACAGGGAGTTGAGTGAAGCTTTCTTT CAIRASDRELSEAFF
TRBJ2-7 TRBD1 TRBV6-7 15 TGTGCCAGCAGTCAGCTTTGGGACAGAGCCTACGAGCAGTACTTC CASSQLWDRAYEQYF
TRBJ1-2 . TRBV28 15 TGTGCCAGCAGTTTGATGCTCCCACAGATCTATGGCTACACCTTC CASSLMLPQIYGYTF
TRBJ2-2 TRBD2 TRBV5-1 15 TGCGCCAGCAGCTTGGGTAGCGGGGGCACCGGGGAGCTGTTTTTT CASSLGSGGTGELFF
TRBJ2-1 . TRBV6-1 15 TGTGCCAGCAGTGAAATCGACTTAACCAACAATGAGCAGTTCTTC CASSEIDLTNNEQFF
TRBJ1-5 TRBD1 TRBV25-1 15 TGTGCCAGCAGTGGGACAGGGGCCGCAGGTCAGCCCCAGCATTTT CASSGTGAAGQPQHF
TRBJ1-1 . TRBV19 16 TGTGCCAGTAGTATAATCGGCAGAGGAATGAACACTGAAGCTTTCTTT CASSIIGRGMNTEAFF
TRBJ2-1 . TRBV3-1/TRBV3-2 17 TGTGCCAGCAGCCAAGATCCGCTCATCGGGCGTGGCGATGAGCAGTTCTTC CASSQDPLIGRGDEQFF
TRBJ2-5 TRBD2 TRBV6-2/TRBV6-3 16 TGTGCCAGCAGTTACGTCCTAGCGGGATTCCAAGAGACCCAGTACTTC CASSYVLAGFQETQYF
TRBJ2-4 . TRBV6-1 16 TGTGCCAGCAGTGAGTCCGCAGGGGCGCGAAGGGACATTCAGTACTTC CASSESAGARRDIQYF
TRBJ1-6 . TRBV9 13 TGTGCCAGCAGCCCCCTAGAGAGTTCACCCCTCCACTTT CASSPLESSPLHF
TRBJ1-1 TRBD1 TRBV7-2 14 TGTGCCAGCAGCACACGGGACAGGGCAACTGAAGCTTTCTTT CASSTRDRATEAFF
TRBJ1-1 . TRBV30 13 TGTGCCTGGAGTGTATCCGGGGACACTGAAGCTTTCTTT CAWSVSGDTEAFF
TRBJ2-7 . TRBV11-2 12 TGTGCCAGCAGCTTGGTCCGACAAGAGCAGTACTTC CASSLVRQEQYF
TRBJ1-6 . TRBV5-1 13 TGCGCCAGCAGCGGACAGAGTAATTCACCCCTCCACTTT CASSGQSNSPLHF
TRBJ2-5 TRBD2 TRBV19 16 TGTGCCAGTAGTATAAGGTCGTCTAGCGGGCAAGAGACCCAGTACTTC CASSIRSSSGQETQYF
TRBJ1-3 . TRBV9 15 TGTGCCAGCAGCCCTGGGCAGAGCTCTGGAAACACCATATATTTT CASSPGQSSGNTIYF
TRBJ1-1 . TRBV28 10 TGTGCCAGCCGGGGCACTGAAGCTTTCTTT CASRGTEAFF
TRBJ2-3 . TRBV7-2 14 TGTGCCAGCAGCTTAGACGGGGGTCGGGATACGCAGTATTTT CASSLDGGRDTQYF
TRBJ1-4 TRBD1 TRBV28 15 TGTGCCAGCAGTCCCGGGGGACAGCAAAATGAAAAACTGTTTTTT CASSPGGQQNEKLFF
TRBJ1-2 . TRBV4-1 11 TGCGCCAGCAGCCAAGCGTACGGCTACACCTTC CASSQAYGYTF
TRBJ1-2 . TRBV5-1 14 TGCGCCAGCAGCTTGGTTTCAGTCAACTATGGCTACACCTTC CASSLVSVNYGYTF
TRBJ2-3 . TRBV15 16 TGTGCCACCAGCAGAGATCCCGCCAGGGGCACAGATACGCAGTATTTT CATSRDPARGTDTQYF
TRBJ1-2 TRBD1 TRBV23-1 15 TGCGCCAGCAGTCAAGACAGGGGGCAGGTCTATGGCTACACCTTC CASSQDRGQVYGYTF
TRBJ2-3 . TRBV2 13 TGTGCCAGCAAGCAGGGGTGGACAGATACGCAGTATTTT CASKQGWTDTQYF
TRBJ1-3 . TRBV28 14 TGTGCCAGCAGTCCTATAATGACCTCCACCACCATATATTTT CASSPIMTSTTIYF
TRBJ1-2 TRBD1 TRBV6-5 15 TGTGCCAGCAGTTACTCAGGACAGGGTTTCTATGGCTACACCTTC CASSYSGQGFYGYTF
TRBJ1-4 . TRBV6-6 16 TGTGCCAGCACCCCCTCACCCGGCACCGATGTGCGAAAACTGTTTTTT CASTPSPGTDVRKLFF
TRBJ2-7 . TRBV30 13 TGTGCCTGGAGATCCGGGGCCTCCTACGAGCAGTACTTC CAWRSGASYEQYF
TRBJ2-3 TRBD2 TRBV6-5 15 TGTGCCAGCAGTCCCCGGACTAGCCTGCGGGATACGCAGTATTTT CASSPRTSLRDTQYF
TRBJ1-3 . TRBV28 16 TGTGCCAGCAGTTTAAACCCGGCAGGGTCTGGGAACACCATATATTTT CASSLNPAGSGNTIYF
TRBJ1-4 . TRBV4-1 15 TGCGCCAGCAGCCAAGATGAGGGGGACAATGAAAAACTGTTTTTT CASSQDEGDNEKLFF
TRBJ2-1 . TRBV4-1 11 TGCGCCAGCAGCGATTGGGATGAGCAGTTCTTC CASSDWDEQFF
TRBJ2-7 TRBD1 TRBV5-1 15 TGCGCCAGCAGCTCACCGGACAGGGGGTTCTACGAGCAGTACTTC CASSSPDRGFYEQYF
TRBJ1-6 . TRBV14 15 TGTGCCAGCAGCCAAGTCCGGGACGGTAATTCACCCCTCCACTTT CASSQVRDGNSPLHF
TRBJ2-7 TRBD2 TRBV7-2 16 TGTGCCAGCAGATTAAGTATGCGGGGGGGCCCCTCCGAGCAGTACTTC CASRLSMRGGPSEQYF
TRBJ1-5 TRBD1 TRBV5-1 15 TGCGCCAGCAGCTTTACAGGGGGTAAGGATCAGCCCCAGCATTTT CASSFTGGKDQPQHF
TRBJ1-3 . TRBV21-1 17 TGTGCCAGCAGCAAAGAAAGGGACAGGGCGTCCGGAAACACCATATATTTT CASSKERDRASGNTIYF